This T cell receptor (beta chain) was retrieved from a study of T cells in localized non-small cell lung cancer. Study outcomes and limitations: Longer overall survival was linked to higher blood T cell density. Appearance in adjacent lung was seen for a median around 60 of the top 100 tumor clones. Uninvolved adjacent lung had more T cell clonality than any other tissue, topping tumor.

With respect to this clone: Its antigen is as yet unknown.

This CDR3 contains 16 residues. J lost 6 bases, V lost 3 bases, and 8 bases had no gene match. CDR1 SEHNR and CDR2 FQNEAQ come from the germline V gene (reference sequence). Clones were sequenced by immunoSEQ multiplex PCR, and TCRdb holds only the in-frame ones, with some missing. The data hold approximately 140,000 clones, with around 90% observed a single time. This clonotype was sampled from a female donor at least 60 years old with stage I lung adenocarcinoma. The sample was peripheral blood, taken before any cancer treatment. The chain couples TRBV7-9 to TRBJ2-3, with 11 bases aligning to TRBD2. CDR3 sequence: CASSLVSGRDSDTQYF. The DNA for the CDR3 is TGTGCCAGCAGCTTGGTTAGCGGGAGGGATAGTGATACGCAGTATTTT. Based on the CDR3 plus reference TRBV7-9 and TRBJ2-3, the full variable domain is DTGVSQNPRHKITKRGQNVTFRCDPISEHNRLYWYRQTLGQGPEFLTYFQNEAQLEKSRLLSDRFSAERPKGSFSTLEIQRTEQGDSAMYLCASSLVSGRDSDTQYFGPGTRLTVL.